A selection of T cell receptor beta chains follows, all from one sample in a study of Ad26.COV2.S vaccination and SARS-CoV-2 variants. Libraries were prepared by immunoSEQ multiplex PCR; TCRdb keeps only in-frame clonotypes and omits some of them. The sample includes 400,000 to 500,000 clones, 85% to 90% of them seen just once. The specimen was peripheral blood, collected in a trial of Ad26.COV2.S vaccine versus placebo. The receptors were sampled from a person aged 18-65 years who received the Ad26.COV2.S COVID-19 vaccine or a placebo. Each CDR3 is given with its conserved first and last residue. A D gene is named only where the DNA matches it firmly. Not all rows give a size; the values are once, few, many and, for expanded clones, a class.

>NA|NA|TRBJ2-5|TRBV5-1
CASKDPGRETQYF
TGCGCCAGCAAGGACCCCGGGCGGGAGACCCAGTACTTC
>NA|TRBD1|TRBJ1-5|TRBV28
CASSSRTGLNQPQHF
TGTGCCAGCAGTTCACGGACAGGTCTCAATCAGCCCCAGCATTTT
>NA|TRBD1|TRBJ1-1|TRBV5-8
CASSRDSTPFMNTEAFF
TGTGCCAGCAGCCGGGACAGCACACCCTTCATGAACACTGAAGCTTTCTTT
>NA|TRBD1|TRBJ2-7|TRBV27
CASSFTGQIYEQYF
TGTGCCAGCAGTTTTACGGGACAGATTTACGAGCAGTACTTC
>NA|TRBD1|TRBJ1-2|TRBV6-6
CASSPPARQGTNYGYTF
TGTGCCAGCAGTCCCCCCGCCCGACAGGGTACCAACTATGGCTACACCTTC
>NA|TRBD1|TRBJ2-1|TRBV24-1
CATSDRRGPEQFF
TGTGCCACCAGTGATAGAAGGGGGCCGGAGCAGTTCTTC
>NA|NA|TRBJ1-1|TRBV4-2
CASSQGPGREETEAFF
TGTGCCAGCAGCCAAGGGCCGGGCCGGGAGGAAACTGAAGCTTTCTTT
>NA|NA|TRBJ1-4|TRBV12-3/TRBV12-4
CASSFGGGKLFF
TGTGCCAGCAGTTTCGGGGGCGGCAAACTGTTTTTT
>NA|TRBD1|TRBJ1-5|TRBV28
CASSLQGQHTYRPQHF
TGTGCCAGCAGTTTACAGGGACAGCATACGTATCGGCCCCAGCATTTT
>NA|TRBD2|TRBJ2-1|TRBV7-8
CASSLGLAGGSSYNEQFF
TGTGCCAGCAGCTTAGGACTAGCGGGGGGAAGCTCCTACAATGAGCAGTTCTTC
>few|TRBD1|TRBJ1-4|TRBV4-1
CASSQDRDSYEKLFF
TGCGCCAGCAGCCAAGATCGGGACAGTTATGAAAAACTGTTTTTT
>NA|NA|TRBJ1-2|TRBV27
CASSPDLGGDDFNYGYTF
TGTGCCAGCAGTCCCGACCTGGGAGGAGACGACTTTAACTATGGCTACACCTTC
>NA|NA|TRBJ2-1|TRBV11-3
CASSFVRETEQFF
TGTGCCAGCAGCTTCGTCAGGGAGACTGAGCAGTTCTTC
>once|NA|TRBJ1-1|TRBV2
CASSEAEYQVEAFF
TGTGCCAGCAGTGAAGCGGAATACCAGGTGGAAGCTTTCTTT
>NA|TRBD2|TRBJ2-1|TRBV3-1/TRBV3-2
CASSTRSGGRYNEQFF
TGTGCCAGCAGCACCCGCTCGGGGGGGCGCTACAATGAGCAGTTCTTC
>NA|NA|TRBJ1-5|TRBV28
CASSPGRMGNQPQHF
TGTGCCAGCAGTCCAGGGCGAATGGGCAATCAGCCCCAGCATTTT
>NA|TRBD2|TRBJ2-2|TRBV6-5
CASSISGSGTGELFF
TGTGCCAGCAGTATCAGCGGGAGCGGGACCGGGGAGCTGTTTTTT
>NA|NA|TRBJ1-6|TRBV6-5
CASTHKGTPNSPLHF
TGTGCCAGCACCCACAAAGGGACCCCGAATTCACCCCTCCACTTT
>NA|TRBD1|TRBJ2-2|TRBV5-1
CASSLRQGTTGELFF
TGCGCCAGCAGCCTACGACAGGGTACCACCGGGGAGCTGTTTTTT
>NA|NA|TRBJ2-6|TRBV7-9
CASSFKTADFYSGANVLTF
TGTGCCAGCAGCTTTAAGACAGCAGATTTTTACTCTGGGGCCAACGTCCTGACTTTC
>NA|NA|TRBJ2-6|TRBV5-1
CASSFRLPGHSGANVLTF
TGCGCCAGCAGCTTTCGATTACCAGGGCACTCTGGGGCCAACGTCCTGACTTTC
>NA|TRBD2|TRBJ2-3|TRBV24-1
CATHPPRSGGGSTDTQYF
TGTGCCACCCACCCCCCTCGTTCCGGGGGAGGGAGTACAGATACGCAGTATTTT
>NA|NA|TRBJ2-1|TRBV7-6
CASSLGQPYNEQFF
TGTGCCAGCAGCTTAGGACAGCCATACAATGAGCAGTTCTTC
>NA|TRBD2|TRBJ2-1|TRBV4-3
CASSQELSRGVSSYNEQFF
TGCGCCAGCAGCCAAGAGCTCTCGCGGGGGGTCAGCTCCTACAATGAGCAGTTCTTC
>NA|NA|TRBJ1-3|TRBV4-3
CASSQDYENTIYF
TGCGCCAGCAGCCAAGATTACGAGAACACCATATATTTT
>NA|TRBD2|TRBJ2-7|TRBV13
CASSPAGGRRGEQYF
TGTGCCAGCAGCCCAGCGGGGGGGCGGAGAGGCGAGCAGTACTTC
>NA|TRBD2|TRBJ2-7|TRBV3-1/TRBV3-2
CASSQDNSAGDLAKYYEQYF
TGTGCCAGCAGCCAAGATAATTCGGCGGGGGACCTCGCAAAATACTACGAGCAGTACTTC
>NA|TRBD1|TRBJ1-4|TRBV10-1
CARRGQGGRTNEKLFF
TGCGCCAGGAGAGGACAGGGGGGAAGGACTAATGAAAAACTGTTTTTT
>few|TRBD1|TRBJ1-3|TRBV7-9
CASSPRTGSVDTIYF
TGTGCCAGCAGCCCGAGGACAGGGTCCGTAGACACCATATATTTT
>NA|NA|TRBJ2-2|TRBV15
CATSLSWDMRTGELFF
TGTGCCACCAGCCTGAGTTGGGACATGCGCACCGGGGAGCTGTTTTTT
>NA|NA|TRBJ1-2|TRBV6-5
CASSYFQGSGYGYTF
TGTGCCAGCAGTTACTTTCAGGGATCAGGCTATGGCTACACCTTC
>NA|NA|TRBJ2-5|TRBV5-1
CASSTGQWETQYF
TGCGCCAGCAGCACCGGACAGTGGGAGACCCAGTACTTC
>NA|NA|TRBJ1-1|TRBV7-9
CASSFSGDMGTEAFF
TGTGCCAGCAGCTTTTCGGGGGACATGGGCACTGAAGCTTTCTTT
>NA|NA|TRBJ1-5|TRBV25-1
CASSQRGGHQPQHF
TGTGCCAGCAGTCAAAGGGGGGGGCATCAGCCCCAGCATTTT
>NA|NA|TRBJ2-5|TRBV5-1
CASSLIYGDSAQYF
TGCGCCAGCAGCTTGATCTATGGGGATTCGGCCCAGTACTTC
>NA|TRBD2|TRBJ2-3|TRBV29-1
CSSGTSGADTQYF
TGCAGCAGCGGGACTAGCGGGGCTGATACGCAGTATTTT
>NA|TRBD1|TRBJ1-1|TRBV28
CASNRQGANTEAFF
TGTGCCAGCAACCGACAGGGGGCCAACACTGAAGCTTTCTTT
>NA|TRBD2|TRBJ2-1|TRBV28
CASSLGWAGGSYNEQFF
TGTGCCAGCAGTTTAGGGTGGGCGGGGGGCTCCTACAATGAGCAGTTCTTC
>NA|NA|TRBJ1-1|TRBV6-5
CASRLSSWNTEAFF
TGTGCCAGCAGACTAAGTTCCTGGAACACTGAAGCTTTCTTT
>NA|NA|TRBJ1-5|TRBV28
CASSLQGDINQPQHF
TGTGCCAGCAGTTTGCAGGGTGACATCAATCAGCCCCAGCATTTT